The sequence of this T cell receptor (beta chain) was determined in a study of regulatory T cells in long-lasting Graves disease. Specified time point: newly diagnosed GD, antithyroid drugs for less than 3 months. PBMC-extracted RNA yielded the TCR library. Trimming removed 1 base from V and 8 bases from J, with 27 bases in between. This CDR3 has 19 amino acids. The V gene's germline CDR1 is SNHLY and CDR2 FYNNEI. In building TCR beta libraries, iRepertoire HTBI primers were used together with Arm-PCR of CDR3 regions. MiXCR, applied by TCRdb to the multiplex PCR reads, yields one record per CDR3 protein. The repertoire includes a few hundred thousand distinct CDR3 sequences, approximately 16% of them detected once, and around 20% sits in the top ten. Study-wide results and limits: The study found persistent patients shared more public clonotypes (roughly 3,000) than new patients (over 900). Possibly, too few samples lowered accuracy. Patients with persistent disease showed a bias toward TRBV28, TRBJ1-2 and TRBJ2-5.

This clonotype was seen at least ten times. No antigen is known for it. This chain joins TRBV2 and TRBJ2-1, with D perhaps given as TRBD1 or TRBD2 (5 bases each). The sequenced sample was peripheral blood mononuclear cells (PBMCs), obtained at new diagnosis, from a patient treated with antithyroid drugs. The sequence derives from a female donor with Graves disease. The CDR3 coding sequence is TGTGCCAGCAGTGAAGATAGTGTTCGGGGCAAGGGCTCCTTAGATGAGCAGTTCTTC. Its protein is CASSEDSVRGKGSLDEQFF.